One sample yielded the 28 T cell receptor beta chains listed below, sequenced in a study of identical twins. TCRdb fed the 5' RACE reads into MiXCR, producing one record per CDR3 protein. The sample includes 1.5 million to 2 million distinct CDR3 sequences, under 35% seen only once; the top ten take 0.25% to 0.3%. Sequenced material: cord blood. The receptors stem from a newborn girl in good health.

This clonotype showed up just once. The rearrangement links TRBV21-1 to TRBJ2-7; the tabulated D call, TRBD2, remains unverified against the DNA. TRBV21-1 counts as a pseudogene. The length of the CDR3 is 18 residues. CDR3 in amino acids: CASSKRLAGGPGTYEQYF. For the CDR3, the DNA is TGTGCCAGCAGCAAAAGGCTAGCGGGAGGGCCAGGAACCTACGAGCAGTACTTC.

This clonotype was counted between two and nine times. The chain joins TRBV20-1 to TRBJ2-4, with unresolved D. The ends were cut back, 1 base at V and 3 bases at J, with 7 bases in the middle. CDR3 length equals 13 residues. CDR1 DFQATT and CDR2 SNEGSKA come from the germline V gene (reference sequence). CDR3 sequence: CSARVSGKNIQYF. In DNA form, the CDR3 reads TGCAGTGCTAGAGTGTCCGGCAAAAACATTCAGTACTTC.

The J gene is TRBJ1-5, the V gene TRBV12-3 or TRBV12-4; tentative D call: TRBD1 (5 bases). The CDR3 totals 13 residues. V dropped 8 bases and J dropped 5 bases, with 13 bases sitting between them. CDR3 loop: CASGPGTHQPQHF. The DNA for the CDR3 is TGTGCCAGCGGCCCCGGGACTCATCAGCCCCAGCATTTT.

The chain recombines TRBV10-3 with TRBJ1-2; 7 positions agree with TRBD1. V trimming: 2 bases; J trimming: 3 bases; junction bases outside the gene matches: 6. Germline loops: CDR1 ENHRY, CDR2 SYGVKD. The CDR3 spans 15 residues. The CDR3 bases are TGTGCCATCAGTGAGGAGGGGGGACAGTACTATGGCTACACCTTC. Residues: CAISEEGGQYYGYTF.

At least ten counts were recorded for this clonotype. The CDR3 region has the DNA TGTGCCAGCAGCTCCCGACTCTGGTTCGAGCAGTACTTC. Protein product: CASSSRLWFEQYF. V usage is TRBV4-2 and J usage is TRBJ2-7; no reliable D call. The CDR3 sequence is 13 residues long. V dropped 5 bases and J dropped 6 bases, with 14 bases sitting between them. Germline assignment: CDR1 LGHNA and CDR2 YNFKEQ.

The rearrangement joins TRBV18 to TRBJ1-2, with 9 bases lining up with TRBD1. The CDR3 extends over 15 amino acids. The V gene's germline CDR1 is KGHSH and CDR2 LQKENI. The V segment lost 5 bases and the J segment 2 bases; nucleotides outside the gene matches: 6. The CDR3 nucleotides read TGTGCCAGCTCAGCCTACAGGGGGCAAAACTATGGCTACACCTTC. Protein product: CASSAYRGQNYGYTF.

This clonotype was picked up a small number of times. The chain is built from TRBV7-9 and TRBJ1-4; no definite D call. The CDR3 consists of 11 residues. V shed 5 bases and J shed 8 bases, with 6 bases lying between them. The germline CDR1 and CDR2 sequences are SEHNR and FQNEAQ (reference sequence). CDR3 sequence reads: CASSTEEKLFF. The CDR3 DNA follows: TGTGCCAGCAGCACTGAGGAAAAACTGTTTTTT.

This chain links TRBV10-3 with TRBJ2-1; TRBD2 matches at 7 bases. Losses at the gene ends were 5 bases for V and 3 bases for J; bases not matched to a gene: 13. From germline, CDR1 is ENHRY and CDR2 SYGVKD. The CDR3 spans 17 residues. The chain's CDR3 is CAISQSSKRGLYNEQFF. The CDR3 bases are TGTGCCATCAGTCAGAGCTCTAAGCGGGGCCTCTACAATGAGCAGTTCTTC.

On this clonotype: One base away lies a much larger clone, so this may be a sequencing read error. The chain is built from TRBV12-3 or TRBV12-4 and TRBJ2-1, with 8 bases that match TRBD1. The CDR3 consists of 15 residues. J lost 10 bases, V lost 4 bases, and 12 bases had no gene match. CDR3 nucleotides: TGTGCCAGCAGTTCCCGACAGGGGAGCTCCTACGAGCAGTTCTTC. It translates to CASSSRQGSSYEQFF.

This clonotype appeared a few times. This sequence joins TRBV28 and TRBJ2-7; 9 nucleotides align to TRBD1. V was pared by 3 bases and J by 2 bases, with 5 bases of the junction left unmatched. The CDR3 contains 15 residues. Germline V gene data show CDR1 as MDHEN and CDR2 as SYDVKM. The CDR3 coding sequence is TGTGCCAGCAGTTTGGGGGACAGGGAGGCCTACGAGCAGTACTTC. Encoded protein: CASSLGDREAYEQYF. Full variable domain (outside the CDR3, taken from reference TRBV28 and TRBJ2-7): DVKVTQSSRYLVKRTGEKVFLECVQDMDHENMFWYRQDPGLGLRLIYFSYDVKMKEKGDIPEGYSVSREKKERFSLILESASTNQTSMYLCASSLGDREAYEQYFGPGTRLTVT.

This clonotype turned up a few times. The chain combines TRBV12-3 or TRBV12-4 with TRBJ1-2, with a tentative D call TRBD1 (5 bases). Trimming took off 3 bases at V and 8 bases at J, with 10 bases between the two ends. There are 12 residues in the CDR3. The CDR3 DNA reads TGTGCCAGCAGTTTTCGGGGGACCGGCTACACCTTC. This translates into CASSFRGTGYTF.

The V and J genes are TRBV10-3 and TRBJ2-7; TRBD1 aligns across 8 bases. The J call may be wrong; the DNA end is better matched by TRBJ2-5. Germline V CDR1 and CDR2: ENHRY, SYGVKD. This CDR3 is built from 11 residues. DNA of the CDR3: TGTGCAACGGACAGGGATGAGACCCAGTACTTC. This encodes CATDRDETQYF.

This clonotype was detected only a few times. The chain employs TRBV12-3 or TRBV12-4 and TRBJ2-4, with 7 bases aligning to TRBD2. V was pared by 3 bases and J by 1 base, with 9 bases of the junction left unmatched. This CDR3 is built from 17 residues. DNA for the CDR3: TGTGCCAGCAGTTTCAACGGGAGGCCACGGGCCAAAAACATTCAGTACTTC. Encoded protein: CASSFNGRPRAKNIQYF.

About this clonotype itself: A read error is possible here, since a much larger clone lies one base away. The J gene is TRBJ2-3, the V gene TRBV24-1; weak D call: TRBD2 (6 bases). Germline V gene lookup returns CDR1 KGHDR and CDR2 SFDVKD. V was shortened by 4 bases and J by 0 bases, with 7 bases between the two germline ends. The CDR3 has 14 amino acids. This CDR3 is CATSEGTSTDTQYF. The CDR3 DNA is TGTGCCACCAGTGAGGGGACTAGCACAGATACGCAGTATTTT.

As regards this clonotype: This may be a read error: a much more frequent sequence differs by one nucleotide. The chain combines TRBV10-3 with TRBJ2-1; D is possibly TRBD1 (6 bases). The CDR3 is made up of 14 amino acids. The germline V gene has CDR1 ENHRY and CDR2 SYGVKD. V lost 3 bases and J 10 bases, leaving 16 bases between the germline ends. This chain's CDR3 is CAISEKGGPNEQFF. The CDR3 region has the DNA TGTGCCATCAGTGAAAAAGGGGGACCTAACGAGCAGTTCTTC.

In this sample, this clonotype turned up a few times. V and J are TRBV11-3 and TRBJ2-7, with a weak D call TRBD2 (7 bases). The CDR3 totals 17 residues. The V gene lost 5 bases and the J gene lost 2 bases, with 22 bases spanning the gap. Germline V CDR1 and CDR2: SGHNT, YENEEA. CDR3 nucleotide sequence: TGTGCCAGCAGCCCATCCACGGGGGCGGGAGAGGCCTACGAGCAGTACTTC. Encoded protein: CASSPSTGAGEAYEQYF.

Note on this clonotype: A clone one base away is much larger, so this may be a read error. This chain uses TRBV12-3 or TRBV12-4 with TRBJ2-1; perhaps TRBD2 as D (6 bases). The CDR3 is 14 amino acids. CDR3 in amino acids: CASSFLAFYNERFF. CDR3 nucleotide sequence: TGTGCCAGCAGTTTCCTAGCGTTCTACAATGAGCGGTTCTTC.

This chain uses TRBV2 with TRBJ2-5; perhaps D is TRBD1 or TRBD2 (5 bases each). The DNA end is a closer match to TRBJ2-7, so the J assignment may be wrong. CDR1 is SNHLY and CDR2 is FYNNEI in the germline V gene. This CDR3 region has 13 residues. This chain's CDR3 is CASFGDGAYEQYF. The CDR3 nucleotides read TGTGCCAGCTTCGGGGACGGAGCGTACGAGCAGTACTTC.

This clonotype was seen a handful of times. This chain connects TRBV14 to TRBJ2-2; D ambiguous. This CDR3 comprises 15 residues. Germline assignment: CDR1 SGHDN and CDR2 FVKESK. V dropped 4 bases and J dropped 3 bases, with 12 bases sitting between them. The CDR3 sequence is CASSPSRVYTGELFF. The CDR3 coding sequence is TGTGCCAGCAGCCCAAGTAGGGTTTACACCGGGGAGCTGTTTTTT.

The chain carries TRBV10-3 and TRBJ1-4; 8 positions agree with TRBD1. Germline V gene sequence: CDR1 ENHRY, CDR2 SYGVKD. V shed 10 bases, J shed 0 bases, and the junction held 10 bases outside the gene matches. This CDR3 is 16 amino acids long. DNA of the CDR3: TGTGCCAGCGCTCCGGGACAGGTTGCAACTAATGAAAAACTGTTTTTT. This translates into CASAPGQVATNEKLFF.

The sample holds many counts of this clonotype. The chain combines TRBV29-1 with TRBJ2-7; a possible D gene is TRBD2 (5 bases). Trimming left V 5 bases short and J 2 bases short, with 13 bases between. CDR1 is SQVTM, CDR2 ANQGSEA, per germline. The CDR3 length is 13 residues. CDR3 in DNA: TGCAGCGTTCTAGGTCGGGGAACCTACGAGCAGTACTTC. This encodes CSVLGRGTYEQYF.

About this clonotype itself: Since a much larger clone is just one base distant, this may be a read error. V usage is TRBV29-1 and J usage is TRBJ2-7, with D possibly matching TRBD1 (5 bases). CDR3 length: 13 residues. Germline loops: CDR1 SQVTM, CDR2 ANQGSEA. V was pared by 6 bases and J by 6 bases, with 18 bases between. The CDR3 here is CSVMLYQGSEQYF. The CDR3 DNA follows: TGCAGCGTGATGTTATATCAGGGCTCCGAGCAGTACTTC.

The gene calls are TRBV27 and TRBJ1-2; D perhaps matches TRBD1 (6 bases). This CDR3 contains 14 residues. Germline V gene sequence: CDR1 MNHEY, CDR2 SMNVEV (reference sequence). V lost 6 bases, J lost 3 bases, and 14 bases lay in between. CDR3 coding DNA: TGTGCCAGCAGCCGAAGGGGGGGCGACTATGGCTACACCTTC. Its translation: CASSRRGGDYGYTF.

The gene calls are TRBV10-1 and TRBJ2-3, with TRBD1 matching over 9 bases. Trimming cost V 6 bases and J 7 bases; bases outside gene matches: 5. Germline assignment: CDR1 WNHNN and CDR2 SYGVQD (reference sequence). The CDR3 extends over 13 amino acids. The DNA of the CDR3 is TGCGCCAGCAGGGGACAGGGAGGGAATACGCAGTATTTT. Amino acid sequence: CASRGQGGNTQYF.

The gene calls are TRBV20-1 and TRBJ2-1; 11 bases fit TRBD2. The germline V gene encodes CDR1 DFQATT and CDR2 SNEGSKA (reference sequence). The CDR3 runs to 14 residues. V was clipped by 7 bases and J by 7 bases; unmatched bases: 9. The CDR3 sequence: CSGAPGLAVNEQFF. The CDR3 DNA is TGCAGTGGGGCCCCGGGACTAGCGGTAAATGAGCAGTTCTTC.

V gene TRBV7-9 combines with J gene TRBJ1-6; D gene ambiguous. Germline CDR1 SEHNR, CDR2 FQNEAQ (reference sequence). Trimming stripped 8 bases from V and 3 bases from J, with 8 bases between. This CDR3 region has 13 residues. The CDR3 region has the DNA TGTGCCAGCGGGCAGGTCTATAATTCACCCCTCCACTTT. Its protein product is CASGQVYNSPLHF. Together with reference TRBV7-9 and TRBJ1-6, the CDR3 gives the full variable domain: DTGVSQNPRHKITKRGQNVTFRCDPISEHNRLYWYRQTLGQGPEFLTYFQNEAQLEKSRLLSDRFSAERPKGSFSTLEIQRTEQGDSAMYLCASGQVYNSPLHFGNGTRLTVT.

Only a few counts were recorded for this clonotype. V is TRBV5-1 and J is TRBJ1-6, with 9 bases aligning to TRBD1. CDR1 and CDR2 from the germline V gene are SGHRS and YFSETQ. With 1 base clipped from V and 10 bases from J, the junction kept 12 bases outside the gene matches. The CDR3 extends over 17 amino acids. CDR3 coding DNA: TGCGCCAGCAGCTTGTCGGGACAGGGTAACCTTAAATCACCCCTCCACTTT. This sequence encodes CASSLSGQGNLKSPLHF.

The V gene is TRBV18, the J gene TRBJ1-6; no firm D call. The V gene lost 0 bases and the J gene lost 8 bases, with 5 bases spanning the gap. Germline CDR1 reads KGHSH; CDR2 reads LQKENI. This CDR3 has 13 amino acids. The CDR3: CASSPPDHSPLHF. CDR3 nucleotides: TGTGCCAGCTCACCACCGGACCATTCACCCCTCCACTTT. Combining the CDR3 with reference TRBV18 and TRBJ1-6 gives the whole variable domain NAGVMQNPRHLVRRRGQEARLRCSPMKGHSHVYWYRQLPEEGLKFMVYLQKENIIDESGMPKERFSAEFPKEGPSILRIQQVVRGDSAAYFCASSPPDHSPLHFGNGTRLTVT.